These 10 T cell receptor beta chains came from one sample sequenced in a study of control samples from healthy donors and cancer patients. Profiling relied on immunoSEQ multiplex PCR, and the TCRdb table lists in-frame clones only, not all of them. The data show around 140,000 clones, 89% seen once. Sequencing used PBMCs. The source is a man aged 45-65 years with head and neck cancer.

This clone was observed once. The chain employs TRBV5-1 and TRBJ2-1, with 9 bases lining up with TRBD1. Trimming took 0 bases from V and 6 from J; bases not matched to a gene: 4. In germline, CDR1 is SGHRS, CDR2 YFSETQ. This CDR3 has 15 amino acids. The CDR3 is CASSLGQGDSNEQFF. DNA of the CDR3: TGCGCCAGCAGCTTGGGACAGGGGGATTCCAATGAGCAGTTCTTC.

The chain employs TRBV5-8 and TRBJ2-7; the D gene is possibly TRBD2 (7 bases). Germline V CDR1 and CDR2: SGHTS, YDEGEE. Trimming pared 2 bases from V and 6 bases from J, leaving 15 bases between. This CDR3 region has 14 residues. CDR3 DNA sequence: TGTGCCAGCAGCTTCGGGGGGCTTACGGTCGAGCAGTACTTC. Amino acid sequence: CASSFGGLTVEQYF.

The chain joins TRBV4-1 to TRBJ1-1; 7 bases map to TRBD1. Germline CDR1 MGHRA, CDR2 YSYEKL. J lost 6 bases, V lost 1 base, and 5 bases had no gene match. CDR3 length equals 14 residues. The CDR3 DNA reads TGCGCCAGCAGCCAAGGCCCGACAGGGTCTGAAGCTTTCTTT. It translates to CASSQGPTGSEAFF.

V usage is TRBV10-3 and J usage is TRBJ1-1; TRBD1 might be the D (6 bases). Trimming removed 3 bases at V and 4 bases at J, with 12 bases between. The CDR3 length is 14 residues. Germline CDR1 ENHRY, CDR2 SYGVKD. CDR3 nucleotide sequence: TGTGCCATCAGTGAAGGTCGGGGGGCCACTGAAGCTTTCTTT. Translated, it gives CAISEGRGATEAFF.

This clone is a singleton in its sample. The chain couples TRBV5-4 to TRBJ2-1; tentative D call: TRBD1 (6 bases). V shed 4 bases and J shed 0 bases, with 17 bases lying between them. CDR1 and CDR2 (germline): SGHNT, YYREEE (reference sequence). The CDR3 spans 17 residues. The CDR3 spells CASSMGGGLSSYNEQFF. In nucleotides, the CDR3 is TGTGCCAGCAGCATGGGTGGGGGCCTGAGCTCCTACAATGAGCAGTTCTTC.

This sequence joins TRBV5-1 and TRBJ2-1, with D tentatively TRBD1 or TRBD2 (6 bases each). Deletions cut 0 bases from V and 4 bases from J, with 17 bases between. Germline V CDR1 and CDR2: SGHRS, YFSETQ. The CDR3 has 17 amino acids. CDR3 protein: CASSLVQGRITYNEQFF. The CDR3, as DNA: TGCGCCAGCAGCTTGGTCCAGGGGAGGATCACTTACAATGAGCAGTTCTTC.

This rearrangement joins TRBV11-2 to TRBJ2-1, with D perhaps TRBD2 (6 bases). The germline V gene encodes CDR1 SGHAT and CDR2 FQNNGV. Between the trimmed V and J ends, which lost 0 bases and 3 bases, there was a span of 12 bases. CDR3 length: 16 residues. In DNA form, the CDR3 reads TGTGCCAGCAGCTTAGACACCGGGACTTTCTACAATGAGCAGTTCTTC. Translating it yields CASSLDTGTFYNEQFF.

V and J are TRBV5-4 and TRBJ2-2; 9 bases line up with TRBD2. The germline V gene has CDR1 SGHNT and CDR2 YYREEE (reference sequence). This CDR3 spans 17 amino acids. V was pared by 4 bases and J by 2 bases, with 9 bases of the junction left unmatched. The CDR3 sequence: CASSPVSGGENTGELFF. CDR3 in DNA: TGTGCCAGCAGCCCGGTTAGCGGGGGAGAAAACACCGGGGAGCTGTTTTTT.

Only a few counts were recorded for this clone. The rearrangement joins TRBV27 to TRBJ2-1, with TRBD1 matching 8 bases. The CDR3 is 16 residues long. The ends lost 7 bases at V and 2 bases at J; junction bases unmatched: 10. Per the germline V gene, CDR1 is MNHEY and CDR2 is SMNVEV (reference sequence). The CDR3 DNA follows: TGTGCCAGCATTTTGAGTAGGGACAGGACCTACAATGAGCAGTTCTTC. Protein sequence: CASILSRDRTYNEQFF.

The chain employs TRBV4-1 and TRBJ2-3; D unresolved. Germline V lookup: CDR1 MGHRA, CDR2 YSYEKL. Trimming took 4 bases from V and 6 from J, leaving 20 bases between them. The CDR3 sequence is 16 residues long. Here the CDR3 reads CASSLSLRPREDTQYF. CDR3 coding DNA: TGCGCCAGCAGCCTCTCACTCAGGCCCCGAGAGGATACGCAGTATTTT.